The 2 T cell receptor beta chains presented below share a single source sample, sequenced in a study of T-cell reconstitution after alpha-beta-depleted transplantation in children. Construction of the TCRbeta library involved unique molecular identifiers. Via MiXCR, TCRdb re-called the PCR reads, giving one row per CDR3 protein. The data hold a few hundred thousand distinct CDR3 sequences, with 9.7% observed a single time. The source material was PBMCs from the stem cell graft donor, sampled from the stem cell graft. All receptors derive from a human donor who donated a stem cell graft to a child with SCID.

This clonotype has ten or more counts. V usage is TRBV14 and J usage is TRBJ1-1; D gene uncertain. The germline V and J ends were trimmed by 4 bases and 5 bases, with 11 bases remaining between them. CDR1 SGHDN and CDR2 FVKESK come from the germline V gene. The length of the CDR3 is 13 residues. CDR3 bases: TGTGCCAGCAGCCGGACGGTCCCAACTGAAGCTTTCTTT. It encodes CASSRTVPTEAFF. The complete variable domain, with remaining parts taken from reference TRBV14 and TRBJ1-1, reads EAGVTQFPSHSVIEKGQTVTLRCDPISGHDNLYWYRRVMGKEIKFLLHFVKESKQDESGMPNNRFLAERTGGTYSTLKVQPAELEDSGVYFCASSRTVPTEAFFGQGTRLTVV.

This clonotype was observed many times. The CDR3 protein is CASRSGGFSGANVLTF. Here the CDR3 DNA reads TGTGCCAGCAGGTCAGGGGGCTTCTCTGGGGCCAACGTCCTGACTTTC. The gene calls are TRBV27 and TRBJ2-6, with 8 positions matching TRBD1. V gave up 6 bases and J gave up 0 bases; unmatched junction bases: 4. The CDR3 has 16 amino acids. Germline values: CDR1 MNHEY, CDR2 SMNVEV (reference sequence).